These T cell receptor beta chains were read from a single sample in a study of T-cell reconstitution after alpha-beta-depleted transplantation in children. One entry per CDR3 protein, called by TCRdb with MiXCR from the PCR reads. This sample has about 210,000 distinct CDR3 sequences, with more than 15% found just once. The sequencing used PBMCs, mostly from graft donor cells, collected 360 days after TCRalphabeta/CD19-depleted stem cell transplant. These receptors originate from a male patient between 2 and 10 years old who had a stem cell transplant for acute lymphoblastic leukemia, so the T cells may come from the graft donor. Each CDR3 is given with its conserved first and last residue. A D gene is named only where the DNA matches it firmly. Only part of the rows carry a size: once, few, many, or a class if the clone is expanded.

D: -
size: -
J: TRBJ1-5
V: TRBV7-8
CDR3: CASSFSDNQPQHF
DNA: TGTGCCAGCAGCTTTTCGGATAATCAGCCCCAGCATTTT

D: TRBD1
size: -
J: TRBJ2-7
V: TRBV7-2
CDR3: CASTPTRQGSYEQYF
DNA: TGTGCCAGCACCCCTACTCGACAGGGGTCCTACGAGCAGTACTTC

D: -
size: -
J: TRBJ2-1
V: TRBV4-3
CDR3: CASSQDSAPRDEQFF
DNA: TGCGCCAGCAGCCAAGATTCGGCCCCCCGGGATGAGCAGTTCTTC

D: TRBD1
size: few
J: TRBJ2-7
V: TRBV7-6
CDR3: CASSRGLEQYF
DNA: TGTGCCAGCAGTAGGGGGCTCGAGCAGTACTTC

D: -
size: -
J: TRBJ2-7
V: TRBV5-1
CDR3: CASSLYGTYEQYF
DNA: TGCGCCAGCAGCTTGTACGGGACCTACGAGCAGTACTTC

D: -
size: few
J: TRBJ1-5
V: TRBV19
CDR3: CASRGVNYNQPQHF
DNA: TGTGCCAGTAGAGGGGTAAACTACAATCAGCCCCAGCATTTT

D: -
size: few
J: TRBJ2-3
V: TRBV5-1
CDR3: CASSLEGRGTDTQYF
DNA: TGCGCCAGCAGCTTGGAGGGACGGGGCACAGATACGCAGTATTTT

D: -
size: -
J: TRBJ2-3
V: TRBV12-3/TRBV12-4
CDR3: CASSLEASTSTDTQYF
DNA: TGTGCCAGCAGTTTAGAGGCCTCAACTAGCACAGATACGCAGTATTTT

D: -
size: few
J: TRBJ1-2
V: TRBV12-5
CDR3: CASGLPRPGREFYGYTF
DNA: TGTGCTAGTGGTTTGCCTCGACCGGGACGAGAGTTCTATGGCTACACCTTC

D: -
size: -
J: TRBJ2-1
V: TRBV3-1
CDR3: CASSQGLGGQSEQFF
DNA: TGTGCCAGCAGCCAAGGACTAGGGGGGCAAAGTGAGCAGTTCTTC

D: -
size: few
J: TRBJ1-4
V: TRBV20-1
CDR3: CSAKPGPFNEELFF
DNA: TGCAGTGCTAAGCCGGGACCCTTTAATGAAGAACTGTTTTTT

D: -
size: -
J: TRBJ2-5
V: TRBV5-1
CDR3: CASSPEGGGETQYF
DNA: TGCGCCAGCAGCCCGGAGGGGGGAGGAGAGACCCAGTACTTC

D: TRBD1
size: -
J: TRBJ2-7
V: TRBV5-4
CDR3: CASSTRTRGPIEQYF
DNA: TGTGCCAGCAGCACACGGACGAGGGGGCCGATTGAGCAGTACTTC